These 23 T cell receptor beta chains originate from one sample sequenced in a study of cytomegalovirus exposure and HLA in healthy donors. Vbeta (60) and Jbeta (13) primers were used in the PCR. The protocol was immunoSEQ multiplex PCR, while the TCRdb copy is restricted to in-frame clones and leaves out a portion. This table holds 87,000 or so clones. The sample consisted of PBMCs. Receptors originate from a man aged 50 or older in good health and CMV-seropositive.

The rearrangement joins TRBV6-6 to TRBJ1-3; 7 nucleotides line up with TRBD1. The CDR3 is made up of 15 amino acids. Trimming at V came to 0 bases and at J to 6 bases, leaving 5 bases not matched to a gene. Germline CDR1 and CDR2: MNHNY and SVGAGI (reference sequence). The CDR3 nucleotides are TGTGCCAGCAGTTACTCTCAACAGGGGCCAAACACCATATATTTT. This codes for CASSYSQQGPNTIYF.

The chain links TRBV7-2 to TRBJ2-5, with 8 positions matching TRBD1. The CDR3 is 14 amino acids. CDR1 and CDR2 (germline): SGHTA, FQGNSA. V lost 6 bases to trimming and J lost 9 bases; unmatched junction nucleotides: 12. The CDR3, as DNA: TGTGCCAGCAGTTTGAGACAGGGGAAGGAGGCCCAGTACTTC. It encodes CASSLRQGKEAQYF.

This chain uses TRBV30 with TRBJ2-7, with 7 bases lining up with TRBD1. V was pared by 5 bases and J by 8 bases, with 6 bases of the junction left unmatched. The CDR3 sequence is 11 residues long. Germline CDR1 reads GTSNPN; CDR2 reads SVGIG (reference sequence). This CDR3 reads CAWATGNKQYF. The CDR3 DNA sequence: TGTGCCTGGGCGACAGGGAACAAGCAGTACTTC.

This sequence joins TRBV5-1 and TRBJ2-1; possibly TRBD2 for D (6 bases). This CDR3 comprises 13 residues. Between the trimmed V and J ends, which lost 6 bases and 4 bases, there was a span of 11 bases. The germline gives CDR1 SGHRS, CDR2 YFSETQ. CDR3 DNA sequence: TGCGCCAGCACCGGGCTAGCGTACAATGAGCAGTTCTTC. Translating gives CASTGLAYNEQFF. Supplemented by reference TRBV5-1 and TRBJ2-1, the full variable domain reads KAGVTQTPRYLIKTRGQQVTLSCSPISGHRSVSWYQQTPGQGLQFLFEYFSETQRNKGNFPGRFSGRQFSNSRSEMNVSTLELGDSALYLCASTGLAYNEQFFGPGTRLTVL.

This chain connects TRBV5-6 to TRBJ2-1; D remains unclear. Between the trimmed V and J ends, which lost 4 bases and 4 bases, there was a span of 12 bases. This CDR3 comprises 14 residues. The germline V gene has CDR1 SGHDT and CDR2 YYEEEE. The CDR3 region has the DNA TGTGCCAGCAGCCCTGTGCGTCCATACAATGAGCAGTTCTTC. Residues: CASSPVRPYNEQFF.

The chain joins TRBV4-2 to TRBJ2-5; TRBD2 aligns across 8 bases. This CDR3 has 14 amino acids. Germline-derived CDR1 and CDR2 are LGHNA and YNFKEQ. The trim removed 1 base at V and 5 bases at J, leaving 3 bases unmatched. CDR3: CASSQAGGAETQYF. The CDR3, as DNA: TGTGCCAGCAGCCAAGCGGGAGGGGCTGAGACCCAGTACTTC.

The chain couples TRBV7-7 to TRBJ2-7; 10 nucleotides line up with TRBD1. Germline V gene data show CDR1 as SSHAT and CDR2 as FNYEAQ (reference sequence). The CDR3 has 14 residues. CDR3 coding DNA: TGTGCTAGCAGCGCCGGGACAGGGGCCCCCGAGCAGTACGTC. Amino acids: CASSAGTGAPEQYV.

The J gene is TRBJ2-1, the V gene TRBV19, with 14 bases matching TRBD2. Trimming took 4 bases from V and 4 from J; bases not matched to a gene: 6. This CDR3 spans 17 amino acids. Looked up from germline, CDR1 is LNHDA and CDR2 is SQIVND (reference sequence). CDR3 residues: CASSNPTSGRDYNEQFF. The CDR3 DNA reads as TGTGCCAGTAGTAACCCGACTAGCGGGAGGGATTACAATGAGCAGTTCTTC.

CDR3 in amino acids: CASSEAKGSGGYGYTF. The CDR3 nucleotides read TGTGCCAGCAGTGAAGCGAAGGGCTCCGGGGGCTATGGCTACACCTTC. V gene TRBV2 combines with J gene TRBJ1-2; TRBD1 is a possible D gene (5 bases). Germline loops: CDR1 SNHLY, CDR2 FYNNEI. V lost 0 bases, J lost 4 bases, and 15 bases lay in between. The CDR3 sequence is 16 residues long. Supplemented by reference TRBV2 and TRBJ1-2, the full variable domain reads EPEVTQTPSHQVTQMGQEVILRCVPISNHLYFYWYRQILGQKVEFLVSFYNNEISEKSEIFDDQFSVERPDGSNFTLKIRSTKLEDSAMYFCASSEAKGSGGYGYTFGSGTRLTVV.

Here the CDR3 reads CASSLRVNYGYTF. DNA of the CDR3: TGTGCCAGCAGCTTGCGGGTCAACTATGGCTACACCTTC. V is TRBV5-4 and J is TRBJ1-2; D not resolved. Germline assignment: CDR1 SGHNT and CDR2 YYREEE (reference sequence). V lost 1 base and J 2 bases, leaving 6 bases between the germline ends. The CDR3 runs to 13 residues. The variable domain in full, completed from reference TRBV5-4 and TRBJ1-2, reads ETGVTQSPTHLIKTRGQQVTLRCSSQSGHNTVSWYQQALGQGPQFIFQYYREEENGRGNFPPRFSGLQFPNYSSELNVNALELDDSALYLCASSLRVNYGYTFGSGTRLTVV.

The chain has TRBV9 and TRBJ1-4, with 8 positions matching TRBD1. Germline V gene lookup returns CDR1 SGDLS and CDR2 YYNGEE. Trimming cost V 3 bases and J 8 bases; bases outside gene matches: 6. CDR3 size: 14 residues. This chain's CDR3 is CASSASGGREKLFF. CDR3 DNA: TGTGCCAGCAGCGCCTCAGGGGGCAGGGAAAAACTGTTTTTT.

This chain joins TRBV19 and TRBJ1-1, with 9 positions matching TRBD1. Trimming cost V 1 base and J 9 bases; bases outside gene matches: 15. This CDR3 contains 17 residues. Germline CDR1 is LNHDA and CDR2 is SQIVND (reference sequence). The CDR3 nucleotides read TGTGCCAGTAGTATAGGAGAGGACAGGGGTGACCCCAACCAAGCTTTCTTT. It encodes CASSIGEDRGDPNQAFF.

The chain employs TRBV29-1 and TRBJ1-1; TRBD1 is a possible D gene (6 bases). Germline V gives CDR1 SQVTM, CDR2 ANQGSEA. Trimming stripped 6 bases from V and 2 bases from J, with 16 bases between. The CDR3 is 14 amino acids. The CDR3 sequence is CSVRPGQINTEAFF. DNA of the CDR3: TGCAGCGTCCGTCCTGGACAGATAAACACTGAAGCTTTCTTT.

This chain links TRBV11-1 with TRBJ2-2; tentatively, D is TRBD2 (6 bases). Per the germline V gene, CDR1 is SGHAT and CDR2 is FQDESV (reference sequence). V shed 5 bases and J shed 1 base, with 11 bases lying between them. The CDR3 length is 15 residues. The CDR3 region has the DNA TGTGCCAGCAGCCGTCAGCGGGTGAACACCGGGGAGCTGTTTTTT. It yields the protein CASSRQRVNTGELFF.

Here the CDR3 DNA reads TGTGCCTGGAGTCAAAACAGGGGAACTGAAGCTTTCTTT. It encodes CAWSQNRGTEAFF. This chain uses TRBV30 with TRBJ1-1; 7 bases are a match to TRBD1. The CDR3 covers 13 residues. Losses at the gene ends were 2 bases for V and 5 bases for J; bases not matched to a gene: 5. Germline loops: CDR1 GTSNPN, CDR2 SVGIG (reference sequence).

This rearrangement joins TRBV5-6 to TRBJ2-7, with D possibly being TRBD1 (6 bases). The germline CDR1 and CDR2 sequences are SGHDT and YYEEEE. CDR3 length equals 15 residues. V shed 4 bases and J shed 1 base, with 15 bases lying between them. The CDR3 DNA reads as TGTGCCAGCAGCAGTTCGACAGGTTTTTCCTACGAGCAGTACTTC. This codes for CASSSSTGFSYEQYF.

This sequence joins TRBV4-2 and TRBJ2-7; 10 bases match TRBD1. This CDR3 is built from 16 residues. The V gene's germline CDR1 is LGHNA and CDR2 YNFKEQ. V lost 3 bases and J lost 5; bases outside the gene matches: 10. CDR3 region: CASSHIGTGDPNEQYV. The CDR3 nucleotides read TGTGCCAGCAGCCACATAGGGACAGGGGATCCAAACGAGCAGTACGTC.

The rearrangement uses TRBV7-9 and TRBJ1-2; D is unresolved. V was clipped by 1 base and J by 0 bases, with 6 bases between them. Germline assignment: CDR1 SEHNR and CDR2 FQNEAQ (reference sequence). This CDR3 is 14 amino acids long. CDR3 bases: TGTGCCAGCAGCTTAGATCAGGCTAACTATGGCTACACCTTC. This encodes CASSLDQANYGYTF.

CDR3 nucleotides: TGTGCCAGCAGTGAACACCTTGCGTACCAAGAGACCCAGTACTTC. Its protein product is CASSEHLAYQETQYF. The chain has TRBV2 and TRBJ2-5; D is unclear. Germline assignment: CDR1 SNHLY and CDR2 FYNNEI. The V gene lost 2 bases and the J gene lost 0 bases, with 10 bases spanning the gap. There are 15 residues in the CDR3.

The chain joins TRBV4-1 to TRBJ2-1; TRBD2 might be the D (6 bases). The length of the CDR3 is 16 residues. The germline V and J ends were trimmed by 2 bases and 5 bases, with 16 bases remaining between them. Per germline, CDR1 MGHRA and CDR2 YSYEKL. CDR3 nucleotides: TGCGCCAGCAGCCAACCCCTTCGGGGGAGGAACAATGAGCAGTTCTTC. Amino acid sequence: CASSQPLRGRNNEQFF.

The chain joins TRBV5-1 to TRBJ2-1; 9 positions match TRBD1. This CDR3 contains 13 residues. V gave up 3 bases and J gave up 9 bases; unmatched junction bases: 4. Germline CDR1 and CDR2: SGHRS and YFSETQ. The DNA of the CDR3 is TGCGCCAGCAGCTCGGGACAGGGAGGTGAGCAGTTCTTC. This sequence encodes CASSSGQGGEQFF. The complete variable domain, with remaining parts taken from reference TRBV5-1 and TRBJ2-1, reads KAGVTQTPRYLIKTRGQQVTLSCSPISGHRSVSWYQQTPGQGLQFLFEYFSETQRNKGNFPGRFSGRQFSNSRSEMNVSTLELGDSALYLCASSSGQGGEQFFGPGTRLTVL.

The chain joins TRBV27 to TRBJ2-7; 7 bases match TRBD2. Losses at the gene ends were 9 bases for V and 2 bases for J; bases not matched to a gene: 7. This CDR3 has 13 residues. The germline V gene encodes CDR1 MNHEY and CDR2 SMNVEV (reference sequence). DNA for the CDR3: TGTGCCAGTTCAAAGGCGGGAGCCTACGAGCAGTACTTC. It specifies CASSKAGAYEQYF.

For this clone: This CDR3 is also generated by other DNA sequences in the sample. V and J are TRBV18 and TRBJ1-1; no clear D gene. The germline V gene encodes CDR1 KGHSH and CDR2 LQKENI. The CDR3 extends over 14 amino acids. V lost 3 bases to trimming and J lost 0 bases, with 8 bases between them. The CDR3 region has the DNA TGTGCCAGCTCACCCCCATCTATGAACACTGAAGCTTTCTTT. Its translation: CASSPPSMNTEAFF.